This is a list of T cell receptor beta chains from one sample in a study of blood T cells in healthy people across ages. TCRdb re-called the 5' RACE reads with MiXCR, one entry per CDR3 protein. The repertoire holds roughly 800,000 distinct CDR3 sequences, roughly 40% seen once, with about an eighth in the top ten. Material: blood. These receptors came from a man in his late teens or twenties in good health. Both conserved end residues are part of each CDR3. Fields, in order: D gene, J gene, clone size, V gene, CDR3 length, CDR3 DNA, CDR3 protein. A D gene is named only where the DNA matches it firmly. Rows may omit the clone size; those that give it use once, few, many or a size class.

TRBD2 | TRBJ2-5 | NA | TRBV6-1 | 18 | TGTGCCAGCAGCCTCCGGAGAGGGAGCGGGGGCCTACAAGAGACCCAGTACTTC | CASSLRRGSGGLQETQYF
TRBD2 | TRBJ2-1 | NA | TRBV3-1 | 17 | TGTACCAGCAGCCAAGTCGTAGCGGGGGCCATTCCCAATGAGCAGTTCTTC | CTSSQVVAGAIPNEQFF
TRBD1 | TRBJ2-7 | NA | TRBV4-3 | 15 | TGCGCCAGCAGCCAAGCAACAGGGGTGGGCTACGAGCAGTACTTC | CASSQATGVGYEQYF
TRBD1 | TRBJ1-5 | few | TRBV5-1 | 15 | TGTGCCAGCAGCCGAGGACAGGGGAGCAATCAGCCCCAGCATTTT | CASSRGQGSNQPQHF
NA | TRBJ2-2 | few | TRBV7-9 | 13 | TGTGCCAGCAGCGGGCGGAACCCCGGGGAGCTGTTTTTT | CASSGRNPGELFF
NA | TRBJ1-1 | few | TRBV4-1 | 16 | TGCGCCAGCGAATCCCTAACCTTGGTGGGGAACACTGAAGCTTTCTTT | CASESLTLVGNTEAFF
NA | TRBJ1-2 | few | TRBV4-2 | 14 | TGTGCCAGCAGCCAAGGGTCAGGGGCGCCTGGCTACACCTTC | CASSQGSGAPGYTF
NA | TRBJ2-7 | NA | TRBV5-1 | 15 | TGCGCCAGCAGCTTGAAAGCCGGGATCCCCAGCGAGCAGTACTTC | CASSLKAGIPSEQYF
TRBD2 | TRBJ2-1 | NA | TRBV28 | 17 | TGTGCCACCGGCCGGAGCGGGAGATCCTCCATAATCGGTGAGCAGTTCTTC | CATGRSGRSSIIGEQFF
NA | TRBJ1-6 | many | TRBV20-1 | 13 | TGCAGTGTTCATCGTGGGTCTAATTCACCCCTCCACTTT | CSVHRGSNSPLHF
NA | TRBJ1-4 | NA | TRBV5-1 | 15 | TGCGCCAGCAGCTTGGAGGGGACGGAGAATGAAAAACTGTTTTTT | CASSLEGTENEKLFF
NA | TRBJ1-1 | once | TRBV7-2 | 13 | TGTGCCAGCAGCTTAGTGGGGTCAGTCGAAGCTTTCTTT | CASSLVGSVEAFF